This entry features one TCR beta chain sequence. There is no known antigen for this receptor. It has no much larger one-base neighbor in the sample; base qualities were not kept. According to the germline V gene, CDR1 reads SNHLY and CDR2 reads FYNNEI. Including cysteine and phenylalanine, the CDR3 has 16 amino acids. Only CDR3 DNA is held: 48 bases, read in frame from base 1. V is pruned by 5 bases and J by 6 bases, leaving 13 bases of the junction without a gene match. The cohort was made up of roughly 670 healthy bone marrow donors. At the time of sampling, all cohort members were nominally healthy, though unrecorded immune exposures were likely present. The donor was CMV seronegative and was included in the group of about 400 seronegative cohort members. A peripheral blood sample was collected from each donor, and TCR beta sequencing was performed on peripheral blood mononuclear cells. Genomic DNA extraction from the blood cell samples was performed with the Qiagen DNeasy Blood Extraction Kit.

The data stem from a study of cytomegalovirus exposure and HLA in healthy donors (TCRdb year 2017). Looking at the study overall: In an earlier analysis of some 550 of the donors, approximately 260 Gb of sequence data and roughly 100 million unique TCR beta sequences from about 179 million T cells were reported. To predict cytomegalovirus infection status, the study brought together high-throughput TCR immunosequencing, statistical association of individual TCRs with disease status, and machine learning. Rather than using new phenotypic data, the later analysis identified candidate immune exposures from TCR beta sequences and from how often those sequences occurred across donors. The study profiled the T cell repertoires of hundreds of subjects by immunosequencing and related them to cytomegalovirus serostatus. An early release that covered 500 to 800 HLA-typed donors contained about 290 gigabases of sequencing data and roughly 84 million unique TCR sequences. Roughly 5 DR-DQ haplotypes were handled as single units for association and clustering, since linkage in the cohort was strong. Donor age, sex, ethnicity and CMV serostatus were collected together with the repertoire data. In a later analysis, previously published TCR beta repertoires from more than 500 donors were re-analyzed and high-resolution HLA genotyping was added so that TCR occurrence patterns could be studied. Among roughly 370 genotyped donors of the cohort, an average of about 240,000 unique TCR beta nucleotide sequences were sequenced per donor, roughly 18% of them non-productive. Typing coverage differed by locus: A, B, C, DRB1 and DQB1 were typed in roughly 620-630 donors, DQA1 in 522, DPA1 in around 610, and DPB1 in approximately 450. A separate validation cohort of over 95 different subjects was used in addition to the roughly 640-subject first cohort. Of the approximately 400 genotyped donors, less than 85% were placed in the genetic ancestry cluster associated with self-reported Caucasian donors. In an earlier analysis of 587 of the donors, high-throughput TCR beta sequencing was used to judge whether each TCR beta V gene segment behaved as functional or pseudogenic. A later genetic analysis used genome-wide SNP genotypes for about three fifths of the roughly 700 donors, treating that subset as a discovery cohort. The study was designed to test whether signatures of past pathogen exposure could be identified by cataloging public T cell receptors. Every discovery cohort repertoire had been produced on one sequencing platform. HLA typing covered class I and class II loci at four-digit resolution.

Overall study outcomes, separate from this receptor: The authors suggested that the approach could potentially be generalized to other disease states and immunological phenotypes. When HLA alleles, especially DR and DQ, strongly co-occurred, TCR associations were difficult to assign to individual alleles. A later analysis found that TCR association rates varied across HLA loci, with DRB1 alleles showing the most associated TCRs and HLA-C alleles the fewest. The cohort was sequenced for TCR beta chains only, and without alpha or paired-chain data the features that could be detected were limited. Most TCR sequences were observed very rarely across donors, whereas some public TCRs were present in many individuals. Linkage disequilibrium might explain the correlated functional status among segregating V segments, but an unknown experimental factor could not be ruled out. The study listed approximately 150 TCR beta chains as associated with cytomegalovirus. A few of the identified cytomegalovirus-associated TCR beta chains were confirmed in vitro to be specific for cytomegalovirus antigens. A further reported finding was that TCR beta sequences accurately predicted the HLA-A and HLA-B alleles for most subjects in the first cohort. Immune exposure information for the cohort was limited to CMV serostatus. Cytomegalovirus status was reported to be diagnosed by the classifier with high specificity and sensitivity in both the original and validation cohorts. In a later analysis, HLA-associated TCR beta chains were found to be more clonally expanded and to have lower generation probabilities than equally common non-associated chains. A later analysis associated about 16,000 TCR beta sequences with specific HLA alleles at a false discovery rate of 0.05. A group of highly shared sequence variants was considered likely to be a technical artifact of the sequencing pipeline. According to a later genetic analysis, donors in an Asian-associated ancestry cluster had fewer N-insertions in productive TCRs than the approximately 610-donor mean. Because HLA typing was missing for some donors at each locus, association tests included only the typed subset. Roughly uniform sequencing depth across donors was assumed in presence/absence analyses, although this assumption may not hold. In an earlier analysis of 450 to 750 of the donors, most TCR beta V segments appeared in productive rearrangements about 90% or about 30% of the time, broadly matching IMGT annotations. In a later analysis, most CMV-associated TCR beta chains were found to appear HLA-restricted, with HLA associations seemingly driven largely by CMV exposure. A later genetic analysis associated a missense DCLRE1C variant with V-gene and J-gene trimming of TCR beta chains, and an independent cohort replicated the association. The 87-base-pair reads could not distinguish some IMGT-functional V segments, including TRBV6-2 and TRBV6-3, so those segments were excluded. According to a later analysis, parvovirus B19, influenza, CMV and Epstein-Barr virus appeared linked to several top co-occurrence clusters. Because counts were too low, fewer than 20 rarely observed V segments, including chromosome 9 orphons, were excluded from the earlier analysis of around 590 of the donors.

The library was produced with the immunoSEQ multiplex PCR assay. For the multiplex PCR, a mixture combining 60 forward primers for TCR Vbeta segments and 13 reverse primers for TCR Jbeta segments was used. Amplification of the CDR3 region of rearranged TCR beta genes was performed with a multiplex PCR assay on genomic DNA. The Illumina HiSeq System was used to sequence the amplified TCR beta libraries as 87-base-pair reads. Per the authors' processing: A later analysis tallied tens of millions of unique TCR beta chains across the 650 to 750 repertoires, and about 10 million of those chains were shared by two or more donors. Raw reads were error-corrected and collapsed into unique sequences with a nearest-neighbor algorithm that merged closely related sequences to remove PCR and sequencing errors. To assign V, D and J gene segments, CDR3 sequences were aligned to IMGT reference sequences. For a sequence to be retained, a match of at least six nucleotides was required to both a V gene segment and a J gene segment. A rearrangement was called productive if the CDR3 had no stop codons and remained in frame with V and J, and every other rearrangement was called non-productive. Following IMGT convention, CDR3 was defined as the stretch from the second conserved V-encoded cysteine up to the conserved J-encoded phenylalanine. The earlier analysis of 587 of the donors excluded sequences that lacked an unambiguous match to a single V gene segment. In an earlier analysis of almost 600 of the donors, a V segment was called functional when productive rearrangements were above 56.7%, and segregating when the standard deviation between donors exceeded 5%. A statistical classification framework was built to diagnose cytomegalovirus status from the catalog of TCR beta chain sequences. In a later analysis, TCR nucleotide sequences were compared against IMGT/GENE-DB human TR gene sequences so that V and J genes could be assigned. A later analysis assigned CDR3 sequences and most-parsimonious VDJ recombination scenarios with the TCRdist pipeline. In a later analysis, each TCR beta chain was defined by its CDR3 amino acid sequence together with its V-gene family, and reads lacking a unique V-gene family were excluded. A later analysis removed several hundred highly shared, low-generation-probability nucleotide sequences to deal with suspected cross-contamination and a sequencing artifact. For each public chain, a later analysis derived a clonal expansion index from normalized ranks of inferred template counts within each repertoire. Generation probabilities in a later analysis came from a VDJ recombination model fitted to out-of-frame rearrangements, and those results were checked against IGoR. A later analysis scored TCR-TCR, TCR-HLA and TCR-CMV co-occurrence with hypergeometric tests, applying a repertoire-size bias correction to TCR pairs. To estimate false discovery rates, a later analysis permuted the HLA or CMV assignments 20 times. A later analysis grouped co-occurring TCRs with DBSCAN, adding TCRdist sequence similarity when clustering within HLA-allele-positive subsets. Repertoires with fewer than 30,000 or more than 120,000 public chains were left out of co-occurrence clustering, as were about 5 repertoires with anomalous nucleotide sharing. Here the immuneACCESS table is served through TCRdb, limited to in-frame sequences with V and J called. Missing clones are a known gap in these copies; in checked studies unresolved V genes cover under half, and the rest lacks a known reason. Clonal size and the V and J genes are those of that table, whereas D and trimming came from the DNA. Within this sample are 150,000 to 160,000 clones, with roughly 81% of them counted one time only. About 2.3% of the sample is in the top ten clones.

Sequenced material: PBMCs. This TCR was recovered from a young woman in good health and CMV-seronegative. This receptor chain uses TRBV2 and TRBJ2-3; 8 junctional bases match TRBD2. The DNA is TGTGCCAGCAGTCCAGTACTAGCGGAGCCCGGGGATACGCAGTATTTT. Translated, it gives CASSPVLAEPGDTQYF.